This entry concerns a single T cell receptor beta chain. The record originates from a study of blood T cell repertoires in COVID-19. Study context: Samples taken during acute and convalescent COVID-19 were collected in the United States, Italy and Spain. From T cells, B-cell-depleted T cells, or PBMCs came the material, which was cDNA or gDNA.

Germline CDR1 is SGHRS and CDR2 is YFSETQ. V was pared by 7 bases and J by 0 bases, with 10 bases between. This CDR3 spans 13 amino acids. In the authors' workflow: Reference gene primer amplification gave nucleated cell count estimates. Assay used: immunoSEQ multiplex PCR; TCRdb lists only in-frame clones, some missing. The DNA was the basis for D and trimming; V, J and clone size are from that table. The sample holds some 220,000 clones, approximately 83% seen once. The sequenced sample consisted of peripheral blood. This clonotype was sampled from a human donor in a cohort sampled during active COVID-19. V and J are TRBV5-1 and TRBJ1-1; D might be TRBD1 (5 bases). The CDR3 reads CASGAALNTEAFF. As DNA, the CDR3 is TGCGCCAGCGGGGCAGCCCTGAACACTGAAGCTTTCTTT.